Below are 32 T cell receptor beta chains sequenced from a single sample in a study of PD-1 blockade in mismatch repair-deficient tumors. TCRdb's table, derived via immunoSEQ multiplex PCR, lists solely in-frame clones and lacks some. Here the sample spans about 68,000 clones, approximately 80% being singletons. This material consisted of peripheral blood, taken 2 weeks after starting pembrolizumab. The receptors originated from an adult with mismatch repair-deficient cancer.

The gene calls are TRBV27 and TRBJ2-5, with 9 bases fitting TRBD1. Germline V CDR1 and CDR2: MNHEY, SMNVEV (reference sequence). CDR3 length: 15 amino acids. V shed 7 bases, J shed 5 bases, and the junction held 11 bases outside the gene matches. The DNA for the CDR3 is TGTGCCAGCAAGCCTAGGGACAGGGCAATGGAGACCCAGTACTTC. It specifies CASKPRDRAMETQYF.

The chain has TRBV27 and TRBJ2-2; 10 nucleotides match TRBD2. J was trimmed by 4 bases and V by 9 bases; bases with no gene match: 8. The CDR3 runs 15 residues. The germline CDR1 and CDR2 sequences are MNHEY and SMNVEV (reference sequence). The DNA of the CDR3 is TGTGCCAGTGATCCTAGCGGGAGTGGCACCGGGGAGCTGTTTTTT. Protein product: CASDPSGSGTGELFF.

The chain recombines TRBV5-4 with TRBJ2-3; 11 bases match TRBD2. CDR1 and CDR2 (germline): SGHNT, YYREEE (reference sequence). This CDR3 is 17 amino acids long. Trimming took 4 bases from V and 3 from J; bases not matched to a gene: 10. CDR3 sequence reads: CASSLNPTSGITDTQYF. DNA for the CDR3: TGTGCCAGCAGCCTAAACCCGACTAGCGGGATTACAGATACGCAGTATTTT.

CDR3 in DNA: TGTGCCAGCAGCCAAGTACAGGGGAGCACGTCTGGGGCCAACGTCCTGACTTTC. It is translated as CASSQVQGSTSGANVLTF. J is TRBJ2-6 and V is TRBV4-2; 7 bases map to TRBD1. This CDR3 spans 18 amino acids. Germline trimming cut 1 base from V and 1 base from J; bases unmatched to any gene: 7. CDR1 LGHNA and CDR2 YNFKEQ come from the germline V gene.

The rearrangement uses TRBV25-1 and TRBJ2-2, with D maybe TRBD2 (6 bases). The CDR3 covers 16 residues. Germline CDR1 is MGHDK and CDR2 is SYGVNS. The V end was cut by 3 bases, the J end by 1 base, with 12 bases between. In DNA form, the CDR3 reads TGTGCCAGCAGTGATCTTTCGGGAGTGAACACCGGGGAGCTGTTTTTT. This gives the protein CASSDLSGVNTGELFF.

The V gene is TRBV9, the J gene TRBJ2-7; TRBD2 matches 12 bases. The V gene end was trimmed by 0 bases and the J gene end by 4 bases; junction bases not matched to a gene: 11. Germline CDR1 reads SGDLS; CDR2 reads YYNGEE. This CDR3 has 18 residues. CDR3 sequence (DNA): TGTGCCAGCAGCGTAGCGGCTAGCGGGAGGGCCTGGGGATACGAGCAGTACTTC. Translating it yields CASSVAASGRAWGYEQYF.

This chain links TRBV9 with TRBJ2-7; TRBD1 matches 7 bases. Per germline, CDR1 SGDLS and CDR2 YYNGEE. This CDR3 is built from 15 residues. V was clipped by 4 bases and J by 7 bases; unmatched bases: 14. This CDR3 reads CASSPNRDSRLEQYF. In DNA form, the CDR3 reads TGTGCCAGCAGCCCAAACCGGGACAGCCGCCTGGAGCAGTACTTC.

This clone was counted a few times. The genes are TRBV12-1 and TRBJ2-5. TRBV12-1 is classified as a pseudogene. This CDR3 has 10 amino acids. DNA for the CDR3: TGTGCCAGCCACGGGCAATCACAGTACTTC. Its translation: CASHGQSQYF.

This rearrangement joins TRBV29-1 to TRBJ2-5, with D perhaps TRBD1 or TRBD2 (6 bases each). CDR3 length: 13 amino acids. CDR1 and CDR2 (germline): SQVTM, ANQGSEA. The V and J ends lost 4 bases and 4 bases respectively, with 13 bases between them. The DNA of the CDR3 is TGCAGCGTTGGAGGAGGGGGAGGAGAGACCCAGTACTTC. Protein sequence: CSVGGGGGETQYF.

This rearrangement joins TRBV7-2 to TRBJ1-5, with D tentatively TRBD1 (6 bases). Trimming removed 5 bases from V and 4 bases from J, with 12 bases in between. The CDR3 consists of 14 residues. Germline CDR1 and CDR2: SGHTA and FQGNSA. The CDR3 region is CASSAMRGNQPQHF. The CDR3 bases are TGTGCCAGCAGCGCTATGAGGGGGAATCAGCCCCAGCATTTT. The whole variable domain, remainder taken from reference TRBV7-2 and TRBJ1-5, is GAGVSQSPSNKVTEKGKDVELRCDPISGHTALYWYRQSLGQGLEFLIYFQGNSAPDKSGLPSDRFSAERTGGSVSTLTIQRTQQEDSAVYLCASSAMRGNQPQHFGDGTRLSIL.

J is TRBJ2-1 and V is TRBV27; D not resolved. With 2 bases removed from V and 6 bases from J, the gap between germline ends came to 8 bases. The CDR3 extends over 13 amino acids. The germline CDR1 and CDR2 sequences are MNHEY and SMNVEV (reference sequence). DNA for the CDR3: TGTGCCAGCAGTTTACGTCGCGGCAATGAGCAGTTCTTC. Protein sequence: CASSLRRGNEQFF.

The rearrangement links TRBV14 to TRBJ2-5, with 10 bases matching TRBD2. The CDR3 is made up of 15 amino acids. Per the germline V gene, CDR1 is SGHDN and CDR2 is FVKESK. The V segment lost 2 bases and the J segment 2 bases; nucleotides outside the gene matches: 2. CDR3 bases: TGTGCCAGCAGCCAATTACTAGCGGGACAAGAGACCCAGTACTTC. This sequence encodes CASSQLLAGQETQYF.

The chain has TRBV2 and TRBJ1-2, with a weak D call TRBD1 (6 bases). V gave up 6 bases and J gave up 8 bases, with 16 bases separating them. This CDR3 spans 13 amino acids. Germline V lookup: CDR1 SNHLY, CDR2 FYNNEI. The CDR3 loop reads CASRRDNREGYTF. The DNA of the CDR3 is TGTGCCAGCAGGCGAGACAACAGGGAAGGCTACACCTTC.

About this clone itself: Compared with germline, one end of the junction differs, possibly owing to a read error. V usage is TRBV29-1 and J usage is TRBJ1-2; possible D gene TRBD1, 6 bases. The CDR3 runs to 9 residues. Germline V CDR1 and CDR2: SQVTM, ANQGSEA. CDR3 protein: CSVEAGGPF. DNA of the CDR3: TGCAGCGTTGAAGCGGGGGGGCCCTTC.

This clone came up a few times. The chain carries TRBV4-1 and TRBJ2-2, with 9 bases matching TRBD2. This CDR3 region has 16 residues. Germline assignment: CDR1 MGHRA and CDR2 YSYEKL. V shed 1 base, J shed 6 bases, and the junction held 6 bases outside the gene matches. CDR3 in amino acids: CASSQVGAGGSGELFF. As DNA, the CDR3 is TGCGCCAGCAGCCAAGTGGGAGCGGGAGGATCCGGGGAGCTGTTTTTT.

This chain connects TRBV15 to TRBJ1-2; maybe TRBD1 (6 bases). Germline V gene sequence: CDR1 LNHNV, CDR2 YYDKDF (reference sequence). The CDR3 totals 15 residues. Trimming removed 3 bases from V and 4 bases from J, with 15 bases in between. The CDR3 reads CATSSRQGTFYGYTF. The CDR3 region has the DNA TGTGCCACCAGCAGCAGGCAGGGGACTTTCTATGGCTACACCTTC.

The genes are TRBV7-9 and TRBJ2-1; D uncertain. Germline V gene lookup returns CDR1 SEHNR and CDR2 FQNEAQ (reference sequence). This CDR3 is 14 amino acids long. V lost 5 bases to trimming and J lost 8 bases, with 16 bases between them. The CDR3 DNA reads as TGTGCCAGCAGCCGCGAAACTCGGCGTGATGAGCAGTTCTTC. Translation: CASSRETRRDEQFF.

The chain employs TRBV6-1 and TRBJ1-2; 9 positions agree with TRBD1. The trim removed 3 bases at V and 6 bases at J, leaving 8 bases unmatched. CDR3 length equals 15 residues. Per germline, CDR1 MNHNS and CDR2 SASEGT. The CDR3 sequence: CASSDPGQGKHGYTF. The DNA for the CDR3 is TGTGCCAGCAGTGACCCGGGACAGGGAAAGCATGGCTACACCTTC.

This clone is termed medium-sized (0.01 to 0.1%). This chain links TRBV13 with TRBJ2-7; 7 positions agree with TRBD1. With 4 bases clipped from V and 5 bases from J, the junction kept 5 bases outside the gene matches. Germline V gene lookup returns CDR1 PRHDT and CDR2 FYEKMQ (reference sequence). The CDR3 contains 13 residues. In nucleotides, the CDR3 is TGTGCCAGCAGCTCCAGGGGGATCCACGAGCAGTACTTC. This gives the protein CASSSRGIHEQYF.

To note about this clone: A read error may produce the germline difference seen at one junction end. This chain links TRBV25-1 with TRBJ1-2; no reliable D call. The CDR3 extends over 14 amino acids. The germline V gene has CDR1 MGHDK and CDR2 SYGVNS. The CDR3 here is CASGEMWTVNGYTF. The CDR3, as DNA: TGTGCCAGCGGTGAGATGTGGACTGTCAACGGCTACACCTTC.

In nucleotides, the CDR3 is TGCGCCAGCAGCTCCACAGGGCCTGGAAACACCATATATTTT. This translates into CASSSTGPGNTIYF. The chain recombines TRBV5-1 with TRBJ1-3, with D tentatively TRBD1 (6 bases). The CDR3 spans 14 residues. Germline V gene sequence: CDR1 SGHRS, CDR2 YFSETQ. The V gene lost 3 bases and the J gene lost 2 bases, with 9 bases spanning the gap.

V and J are TRBV5-6 and TRBJ2-2, with D perhaps being TRBD1 or TRBD2 (5 bases each). V was clipped by 2 bases and J by 1 base, with 9 bases between them. Germline values: CDR1 SGHDT, CDR2 YYEEEE. The CDR3 covers 15 residues. CDR3 region: CASSFRGLNTGELFF. DNA for the CDR3: TGTGCCAGCAGCTTCCGGGGCTTGAACACCGGGGAGCTGTTTTTT.

In this sample, this clone turned up once. The chain has TRBV10-3 and TRBJ2-1; the D is unclear. The CDR3 totals 12 residues. The V and J ends lost 3 bases and 7 bases respectively, with 7 bases between them. Germline V gives CDR1 ENHRY, CDR2 SYGVKD. As DNA, the CDR3 is TGTGCCATCAGTGATTCATCGAATGAGCAGTTCTTC. Its translation is CAISDSSNEQFF.

This clone has only a few counts. The chain employs TRBV6-1 and TRBJ1-2; tentative D call: TRBD1 (6 bases). V was trimmed by 0 bases and J by 3 bases, leaving 11 bases between them. Germline V gene data show CDR1 as MNHNS and CDR2 as SASEGT. This CDR3 spans 15 amino acids. The CDR3, as DNA: TGTGCCAGCAGTGAAGCGGTAACAGGGCACTATGGCTACACCTTC. The encoded protein is CASSEAVTGHYGYTF.

The rearrangement links TRBV5-4 to TRBJ2-1; 8 positions match TRBD1. The CDR3 runs to 14 residues. V lost 3 bases, J lost 8 bases, and 7 bases stayed unmatched. Germline values: CDR1 SGHNT, CDR2 YYREEE (reference sequence). The CDR3 coding sequence is TGTGCCAGCAGCTCAGGACAGGGTTTGGATGAGCAGTTCTTC. Translating it yields CASSSGQGLDEQFF.

This rearrangement joins TRBV4-1 to TRBJ1-5; D uncertain. The CDR3 runs 15 residues. Germline V gene data show CDR1 as MGHRA and CDR2 as YSYEKL. V lost 1 base to trimming and J lost 4 bases, with 11 bases between them. The CDR3 nucleotides are TGCGCCAGCAGCCAAGTGGCGGGTTGGAATCAGCCCCAGCATTTT. As protein: CASSQVAGWNQPQHF.

The chain combines TRBV11-1 with TRBJ2-7, with 7 bases that match TRBD1. This CDR3 is built from 14 residues. The V gene's germline CDR1 is SGHAT and CDR2 FQDESV (reference sequence). Trimming removed 1 base from V and 3 bases from J; junction bases left unmatched: 3. The DNA for the CDR3 is TGTGCCAGCAGCTTAGGACAGGGAAACTACGAGCAGTACTTC. Translated: CASSLGQGNYEQYF.

This clone came up once. This rearrangement joins TRBV19 to TRBJ2-5; no clear D. This CDR3 spans 11 amino acids. Germline CDR1 reads LNHDA; CDR2 reads SQIVND (reference sequence). Deletions cut 6 bases from V and 4 bases from J, with 6 bases between. The chain's CDR3 is CASRTGETQYF. The CDR3 DNA sequence: TGTGCCAGTAGAACGGGAGAGACCCAGTACTTC.

The J gene is TRBJ1-1, the V gene TRBV6-6, with D unresolved. The ends were cut back, 0 bases at V and 1 base at J, with 3 bases in the middle. The CDR3 spans 13 residues. Germline V gene lookup returns CDR1 MNHNY and CDR2 SVGAGI (reference sequence). This chain's CDR3 is CASSYSRNTEAFF. The CDR3 bases are TGTGCCAGCAGTTACTCGCGGAACACTGAAGCTTTCTTT.

This clone is a singleton in its sample. CDR3 protein: CASSTSGGLEQFF. As DNA, the CDR3 is TGTGCCAGCAGCACCTCAGGGGGTCTAGAGCAGTTCTTC. This chain links TRBV7-8 with TRBJ2-1; TRBD1 matches at 7 bases. The CDR3 has 13 residues. CDR1 is SGHVS and CDR2 is FQNEAQ in the germline V gene. With 5 bases clipped from V and 10 bases from J, the junction kept 8 bases outside the gene matches.

The rearrangement joins TRBV5-1 to TRBJ1-5; D gene unclear. From germline, CDR1 is SGHRS and CDR2 YFSETQ. V gave up 0 bases and J gave up 2 bases, with 9 bases separating them. The CDR3 runs 15 residues. This CDR3 reads CASSLGPEGNQPQHF. For the CDR3, the DNA is TGCGCCAGCAGCTTGGGGCCCGAGGGCAATCAGCCCCAGCATTTT. Supplemented by reference TRBV5-1 and TRBJ1-5, the full variable domain reads KAGVTQTPRYLIKTRGQQVTLSCSPISGHRSVSWYQQTPGQGLQFLFEYFSETQRNKGNFPGRFSGRQFSNSRSEMNVSTLELGDSALYLCASSLGPEGNQPQHFGDGTRLSIL.

V and J are TRBV5-6 and TRBJ1-1; D remains ambiguous. V lost 3 bases, J lost 6 bases, and 9 bases lay in between. CDR1 is SGHDT and CDR2 is YYEEEE in the germline V gene. The CDR3 runs 12 residues. The CDR3 loop reads CASSSPRAEAFF. The CDR3 bases are TGTGCCAGCAGCTCCCCTAGAGCTGAAGCTTTCTTT.